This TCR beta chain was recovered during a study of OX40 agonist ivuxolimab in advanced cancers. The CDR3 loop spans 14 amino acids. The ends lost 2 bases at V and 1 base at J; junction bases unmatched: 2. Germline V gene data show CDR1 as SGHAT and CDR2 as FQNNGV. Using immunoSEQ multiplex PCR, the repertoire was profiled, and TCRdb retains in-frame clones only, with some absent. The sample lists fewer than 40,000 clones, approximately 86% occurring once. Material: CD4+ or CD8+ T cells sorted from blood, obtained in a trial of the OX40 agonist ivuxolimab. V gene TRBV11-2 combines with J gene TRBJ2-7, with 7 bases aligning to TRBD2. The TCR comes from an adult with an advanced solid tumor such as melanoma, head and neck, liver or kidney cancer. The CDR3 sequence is CASSLSGLSYEQYF. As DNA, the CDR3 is TGTGCCAGCAGCTTATCGGGACTATCCTACGAGCAGTACTTC.